Listed below are T cell receptor beta chains from one sample, sequenced in a study of molecular identifiers for immune sequencing clone quantification. One entry per CDR3 protein, called by TCRdb with MiXCR from the PCR reads. The data contain more than 550,000 distinct CDR3 sequences, about 25% of them singletons. The sample was naive CD8+ T cells from blood, with Jurkat cell RNA spiked in. These receptors came from a human donor in good health. Some libraries in this study had Jurkat cell RNA spiked in. The CDR3 runs from the conserved cysteine through the conserved F or W. Size is omitted from some rows. Given values are once, few, many or a class for expanded clones.

cdr3_length	v_call	j_call	clone_size	cdr3_aa
17	TRBV20-1	TRBJ2-7	many	CSAREFFSGQGSYEQYF
16	TRBV13	TRBJ1-1	few	CASSPPGYEGNTEAFF
16	TRBV3-1	TRBJ2-2	few	CASSQDADLDTGELFF
15	TRBV7-2	TRBJ1-5	few	CASSLGYGADQPQHF
15	TRBV20-1	TRBJ2-5	.	CSARDGQRGEETQYF
15	TRBV15	TRBJ1-5	once	CATSRDRNYHQPEHF
15	TRBV9	TRBJ1-3	.	CASSEGQGSGNTIYF
13	TRBV12-3/TRBV12-4	TRBJ1-2	.	CASSFVEAHGYTF
15	TRBV5-1	TRBJ1-6	.	CASSLEWAINSPLHF
14	TRBV2	TRBJ2-2	many	CASSLAENTGELFF
15	TRBV20-1	TRBJ2-3	many	CSARDRAESTDTQYF
16	TRBV20-1	TRBJ2-2	few	CSARDRWRENTGELFF
14	TRBV19	TRBJ2-7	few	CASKSKRGADEQYF
13	TRBV27	TRBJ1-6	.	CASRRTHKSPLHF
15	TRBV9	TRBJ1-3	few	CASSVAGASGNTIYF
13	TRBV29-1	TRBJ2-4	many	CSVVGIAKNIQYF
17	TRBV9	TRBJ2-7	.	CASSGDQGAGSSYEQYF
14	TRBV20-1	TRBJ2-7	many	CSARDGLGAAEQYF
13	TRBV7-2	TRBJ1-1	many	CASSLGGLAEAFF
17	TRBV2	TRBJ2-7	many	CASSEEASGRARYEQYF
14	TRBV11-2	TRBJ2-3	.	CASRDWAGSPEEYF
17	TRBV27	TRBJ1-6	.	CASSLTGPEFNNSPLHF
16	TRBV3-1	TRBJ2-3	many	CASSQDGFGSADTQYF
16	TRBV27	TRBJ2-3	.	CASSQGSRLGPGTQYF